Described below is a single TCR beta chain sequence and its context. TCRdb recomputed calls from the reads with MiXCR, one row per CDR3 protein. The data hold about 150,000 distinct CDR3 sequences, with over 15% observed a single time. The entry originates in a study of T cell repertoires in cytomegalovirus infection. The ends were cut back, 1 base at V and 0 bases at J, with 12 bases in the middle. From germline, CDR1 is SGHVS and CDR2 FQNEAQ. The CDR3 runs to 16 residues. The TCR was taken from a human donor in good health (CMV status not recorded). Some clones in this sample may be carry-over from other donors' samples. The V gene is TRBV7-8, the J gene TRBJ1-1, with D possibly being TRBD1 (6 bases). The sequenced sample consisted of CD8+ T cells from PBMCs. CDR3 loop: CASSLGLDSMNTEAFF. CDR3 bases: TGTGCCAGCAGCTTAGGACTGGACAGCATGAACACTGAAGCTTTCTTT.